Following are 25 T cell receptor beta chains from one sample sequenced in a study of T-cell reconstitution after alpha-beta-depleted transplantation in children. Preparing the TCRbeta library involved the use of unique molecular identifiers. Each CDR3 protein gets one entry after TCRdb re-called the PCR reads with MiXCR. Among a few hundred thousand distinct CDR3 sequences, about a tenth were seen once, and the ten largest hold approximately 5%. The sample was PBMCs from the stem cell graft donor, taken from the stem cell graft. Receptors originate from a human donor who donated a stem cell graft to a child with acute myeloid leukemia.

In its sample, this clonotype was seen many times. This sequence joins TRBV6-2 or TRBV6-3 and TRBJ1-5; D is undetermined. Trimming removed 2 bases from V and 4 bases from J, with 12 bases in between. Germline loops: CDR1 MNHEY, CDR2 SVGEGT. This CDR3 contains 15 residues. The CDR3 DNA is TGTGCCAGCAGTTACGGGTTGACCATTAATCAGCCCCAGCATTTT. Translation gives CASSYGLTINQPQHF.

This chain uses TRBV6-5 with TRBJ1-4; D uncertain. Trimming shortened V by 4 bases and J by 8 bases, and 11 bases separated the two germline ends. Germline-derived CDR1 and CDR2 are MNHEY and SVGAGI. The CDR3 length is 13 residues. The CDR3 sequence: CASSSGPPEKLFF. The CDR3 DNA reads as TGTGCCAGCAGTTCGGGTCCCCCGGAAAAACTGTTTTTT.

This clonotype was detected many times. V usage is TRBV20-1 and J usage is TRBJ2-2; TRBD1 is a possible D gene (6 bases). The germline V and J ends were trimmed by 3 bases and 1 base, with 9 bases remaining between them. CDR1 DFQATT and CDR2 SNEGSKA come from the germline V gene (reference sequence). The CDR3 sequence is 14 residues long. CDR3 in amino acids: CSASLGGNTGELFF. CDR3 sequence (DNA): TGCAGTGCTAGCCTAGGGGGGAACACCGGGGAGCTGTTTTTT.

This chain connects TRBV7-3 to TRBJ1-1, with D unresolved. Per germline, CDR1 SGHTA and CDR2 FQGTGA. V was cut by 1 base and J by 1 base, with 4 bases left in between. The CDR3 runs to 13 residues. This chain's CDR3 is CASSLNQNTEAFF. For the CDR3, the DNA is TGTGCCAGCAGCTTAAACCAGAACACTGAAGCTTTCTTT.

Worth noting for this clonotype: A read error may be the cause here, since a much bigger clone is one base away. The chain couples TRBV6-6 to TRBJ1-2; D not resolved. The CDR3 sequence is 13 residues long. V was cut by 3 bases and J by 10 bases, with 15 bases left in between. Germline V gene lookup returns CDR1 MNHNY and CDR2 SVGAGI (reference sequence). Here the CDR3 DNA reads TGTGCCAGCAGTTATGGACCGGGCCATGTCTACACCTTC. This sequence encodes CASSYGPGHVYTF.

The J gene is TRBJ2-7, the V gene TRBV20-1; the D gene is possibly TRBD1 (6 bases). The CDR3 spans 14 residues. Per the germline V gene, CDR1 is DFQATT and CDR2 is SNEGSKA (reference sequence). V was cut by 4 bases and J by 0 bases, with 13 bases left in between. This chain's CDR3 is CSAIRDTRSYEQYF. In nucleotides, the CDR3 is TGCAGTGCTATCCGGGACACCCGCTCCTACGAGCAGTACTTC.

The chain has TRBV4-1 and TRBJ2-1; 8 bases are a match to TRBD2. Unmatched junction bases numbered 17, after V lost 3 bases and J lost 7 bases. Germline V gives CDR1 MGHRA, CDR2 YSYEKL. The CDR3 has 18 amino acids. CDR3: CASSHRLRTSNRRNEQFF. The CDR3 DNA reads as TGCGCCAGCAGCCATCGTCTCCGGACTAGCAACCGTAGGAATGAGCAGTTCTTC.

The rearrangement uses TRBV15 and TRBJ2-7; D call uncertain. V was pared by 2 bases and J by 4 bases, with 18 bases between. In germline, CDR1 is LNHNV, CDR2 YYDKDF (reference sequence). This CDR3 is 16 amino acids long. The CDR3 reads CATSRPTAWGRYEQYF. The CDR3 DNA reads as TGTGCCACCAGCAGACCGACCGCGTGGGGTCGGTACGAGCAGTACTTC.

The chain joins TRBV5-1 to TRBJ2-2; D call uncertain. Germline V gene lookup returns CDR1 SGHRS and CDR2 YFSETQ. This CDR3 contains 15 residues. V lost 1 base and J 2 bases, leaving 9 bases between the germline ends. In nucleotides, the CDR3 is TGCGCCAGCAGCTTGAGGGCAGCCAACACCGGGGAGCTGTTTTTT. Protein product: CASSLRAANTGELFF.

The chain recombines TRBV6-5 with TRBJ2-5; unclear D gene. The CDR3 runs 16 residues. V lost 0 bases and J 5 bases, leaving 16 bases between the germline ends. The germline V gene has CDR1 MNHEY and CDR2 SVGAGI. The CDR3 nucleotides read TGTGCCAGCAGTTACTCTTTGGGTCTGGGTTCGGAGACCCAGTACTTC. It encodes CASSYSLGLGSETQYF.

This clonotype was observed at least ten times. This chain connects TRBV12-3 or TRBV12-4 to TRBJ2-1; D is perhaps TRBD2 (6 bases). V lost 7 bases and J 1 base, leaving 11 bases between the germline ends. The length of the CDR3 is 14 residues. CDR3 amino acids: CASIGSGSYNEQFF. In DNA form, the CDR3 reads TGTGCCAGCATCGGGAGTGGGTCCTACAATGAGCAGTTCTTC.

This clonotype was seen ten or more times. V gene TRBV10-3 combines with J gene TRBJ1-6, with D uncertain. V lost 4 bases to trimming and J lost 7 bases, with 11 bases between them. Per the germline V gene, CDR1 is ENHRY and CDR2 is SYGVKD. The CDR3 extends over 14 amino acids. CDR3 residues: CAISAGSINSPLHF. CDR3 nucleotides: TGTGCCATCAGTGCGGGGAGTATCAATTCACCCCTCCACTTT.

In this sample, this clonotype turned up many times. The CDR3 coding sequence is TGCAGTGCTAGAAGCATGGGATATGGCTACACCTTC. It specifies CSARSMGYGYTF. V is TRBV20-1 and J is TRBJ1-2; no reliable D call. This CDR3 region has 12 residues. Trimming took 2 bases from V and 5 from J, leaving 9 bases between them. In germline, CDR1 is DFQATT, CDR2 SNEGSKA (reference sequence).

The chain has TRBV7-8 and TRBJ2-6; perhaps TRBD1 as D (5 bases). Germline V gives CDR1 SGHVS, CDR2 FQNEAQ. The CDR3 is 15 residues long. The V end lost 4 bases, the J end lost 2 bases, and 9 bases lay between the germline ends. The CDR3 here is CASSSQGAGANVLTF. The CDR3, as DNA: TGTGCCAGCAGCTCGCAGGGTGCTGGGGCCAACGTCCTGACTTTC.

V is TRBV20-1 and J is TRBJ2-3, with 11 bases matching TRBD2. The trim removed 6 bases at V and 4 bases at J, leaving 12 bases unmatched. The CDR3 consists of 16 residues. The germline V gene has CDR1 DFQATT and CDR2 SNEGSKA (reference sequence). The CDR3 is CSAKALAGVLSDTQYF. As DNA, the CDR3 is TGCAGTGCCAAGGCACTAGCGGGAGTGTTGTCAGATACGCAGTATTTT.

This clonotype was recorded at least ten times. As DNA, the CDR3 is TGCAGCGTTGTACCGAGAGGCGTGGTGACCCAGTACTTC. It yields the protein CSVVPRGVVTQYF. The chain links TRBV29-1 to TRBJ2-5; D uncertain. V was clipped by 4 bases and J by 7 bases, with 16 bases between them. CDR1 and CDR2 from the germline V gene are SQVTM and ANQGSEA. The CDR3 has 13 residues. Filled out from reference TRBV29-1 and TRBJ2-5, the complete variable domain reads SAVISQKPSRDICQRGTSLTIQCQVDSQVTMMFWYRQQPGQSLTLIATANQGSEATYESGFVIDKFPISRPNLTFSTLTVSNMSPEDSSIYLCSVVPRGVVTQYFGPGTRLLVL.

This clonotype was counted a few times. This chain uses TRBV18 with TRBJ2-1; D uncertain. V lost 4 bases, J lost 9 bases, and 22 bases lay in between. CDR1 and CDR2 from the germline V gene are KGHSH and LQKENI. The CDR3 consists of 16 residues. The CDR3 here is CASSHNRNPRGGEQFF. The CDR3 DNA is TGTGCCAGCTCACATAACCGCAATCCCCGAGGCGGTGAGCAGTTCTTC. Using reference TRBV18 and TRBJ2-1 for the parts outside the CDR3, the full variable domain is NAGVMQNPRHLVRRRGQEARLRCSPMKGHSHVYWYRQLPEEGLKFMVYLQKENIIDESGMPKERFSAEFPKEGPSILRIQQVVRGDSAAYFCASSHNRNPRGGEQFFGPGTRLTVL.

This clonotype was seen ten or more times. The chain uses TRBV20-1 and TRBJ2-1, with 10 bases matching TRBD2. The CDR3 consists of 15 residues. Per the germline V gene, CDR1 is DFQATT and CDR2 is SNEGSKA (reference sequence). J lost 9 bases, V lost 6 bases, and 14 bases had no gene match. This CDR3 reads CSAQQMASGSSEQFF. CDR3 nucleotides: TGCAGTGCGCAGCAGATGGCTAGCGGGAGTTCTGAGCAGTTCTTC.

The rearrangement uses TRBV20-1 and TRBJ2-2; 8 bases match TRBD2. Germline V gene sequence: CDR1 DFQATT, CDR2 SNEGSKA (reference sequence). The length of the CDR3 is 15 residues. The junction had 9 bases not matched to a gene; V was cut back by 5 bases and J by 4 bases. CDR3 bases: TGCAGTGCTTCCCCGGGGCGGGAGGTCACCGGGGAGCTGTTTTTT. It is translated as CSASPGREVTGELFF.

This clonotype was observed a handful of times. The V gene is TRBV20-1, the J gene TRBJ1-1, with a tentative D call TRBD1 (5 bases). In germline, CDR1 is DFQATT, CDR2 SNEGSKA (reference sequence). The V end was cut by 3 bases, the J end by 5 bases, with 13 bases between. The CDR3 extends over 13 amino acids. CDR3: CSASPPGRTEAFF. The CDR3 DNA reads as TGCAGTGCTAGTCCCCCGGGACGGACTGAAGCTTTCTTT.

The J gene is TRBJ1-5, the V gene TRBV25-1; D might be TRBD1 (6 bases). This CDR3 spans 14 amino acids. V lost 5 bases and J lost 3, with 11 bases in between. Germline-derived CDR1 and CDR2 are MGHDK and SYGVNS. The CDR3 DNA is TGTGCCAGCAGTTGGGCAGGGGTCAATCAGCCCCAGCATTTT. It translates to CASSWAGVNQPQHF.

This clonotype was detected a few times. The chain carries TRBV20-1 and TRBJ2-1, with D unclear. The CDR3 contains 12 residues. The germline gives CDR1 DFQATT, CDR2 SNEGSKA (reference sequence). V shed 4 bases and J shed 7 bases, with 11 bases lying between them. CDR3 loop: CSAKRSVNEQFF. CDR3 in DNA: TGCAGTGCTAAACGGAGCGTAAATGAGCAGTTCTTC.

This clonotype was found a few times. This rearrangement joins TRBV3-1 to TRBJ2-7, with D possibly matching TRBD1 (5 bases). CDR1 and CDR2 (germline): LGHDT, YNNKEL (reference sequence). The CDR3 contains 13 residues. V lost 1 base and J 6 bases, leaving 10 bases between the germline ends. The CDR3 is CASSQGSGFEQYV. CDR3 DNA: TGTGCCAGCAGCCAAGGGTCAGGGTTCGAGCAGTACGTC.

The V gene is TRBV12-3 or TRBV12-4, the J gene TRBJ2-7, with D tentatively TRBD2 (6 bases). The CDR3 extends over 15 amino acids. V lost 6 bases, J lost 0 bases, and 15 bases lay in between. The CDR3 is CASRRGTDYSYEQYF. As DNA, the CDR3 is TGTGCCAGCAGGCGCGGGACGGACTACTCCTACGAGCAGTACTTC.

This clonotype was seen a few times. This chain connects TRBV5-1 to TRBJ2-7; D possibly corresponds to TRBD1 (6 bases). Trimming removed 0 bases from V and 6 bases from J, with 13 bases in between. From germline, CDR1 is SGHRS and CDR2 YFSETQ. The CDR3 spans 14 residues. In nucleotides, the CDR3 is TGCGCCAGCAGCTTGGGTCTGGACAGTCTCGAGCAGTACGTC. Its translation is CASSLGLDSLEQYV.